These 18 T cell receptor beta chains were all obtained from the same sample, sequenced in a study of shared clonotypes between healthy human individuals. Clones were sequenced by immunoSEQ multiplex PCR, and TCRdb holds only the in-frame ones, with some missing. The table includes hundreds of thousands of clones, roughly 77% detected once. Sequenced sample: PBMCs. These receptors were collected from a woman aged 35 to 49 in good health. Some clones in this sample may be carry-over from other donors' samples.

J is TRBJ1-4 and V is TRBV7-2, with 7 positions matching TRBD1. Germline lookup yields CDR1 SGHTA and CDR2 FQGNSA. J was trimmed by 7 bases and V by 1 base; bases with no gene match: 3. The CDR3 totals 14 residues. The DNA of the CDR3 is TGTGCCAGCAGCTTAGAGGGGGCAGTTGAAAAACTGTTTTTT. It yields the protein CASSLEGAVEKLFF.

Comments on this clone: Possible read error: a much larger clone is one base away. V and J are TRBV11-1 and TRBJ2-5; TRBD1 agrees at 11 bases. In germline, CDR1 is SGHAT, CDR2 FQDESV (reference sequence). Germline trimming cut 5 bases from V and 5 bases from J; bases unmatched to any gene: 4. CDR3 size: 14 residues. CDR3 sequence: CASSPRDRGETQYF. Here the CDR3 DNA reads TGTGCCAGCAGCCCGAGGGACAGGGGGGAGACCCAGTACTTC.

The rearrangement uses TRBV15 and TRBJ2-3; no definite D call. V lost 4 bases, J lost 1 base, and 9 bases lay in between. The CDR3 is 14 amino acids. CDR1 LNHNV and CDR2 YYDKDF come from the germline V gene (reference sequence). The CDR3 region has the DNA TGTGCCACCAGCAACCTCCAGGGCACAGATACGCAGTATTTT. This translates into CATSNLQGTDTQYF.

The CDR3 spells CSVRGRLTFEQYF. CDR3 sequence (DNA): TGCAGCGTCCGCGGGAGGTTGACTTTCGAGCAGTACTTC. This chain uses TRBV29-1 with TRBJ2-7; 8 nucleotides line up with TRBD2. From germline, CDR1 is SQVTM and CDR2 ANQGSEA. The CDR3 has 13 residues. V was pared by 6 bases and J by 6 bases, with 10 bases of the junction left unmatched.

The CDR3 loop is CASSAGTGILSGANVLTF. The CDR3 nucleotides read TGTGCCAGCAGCGCAGGGACAGGAATCCTCTCTGGGGCCAACGTCCTGACTTTC. The chain uses TRBV11-3 and TRBJ2-6; 8 nucleotides agree with TRBD1. In germline, CDR1 is SGHNT, CDR2 YENEEA. The V segment lost 5 bases and the J segment 0 bases; nucleotides outside the gene matches: 9. CDR3 length equals 18 residues.

This clone was picked up many times. The chain links TRBV7-2 to TRBJ2-7; 9 bases agree with TRBD2. Trimming removed 4 bases from V and 5 bases from J; junction bases left unmatched: 12. The CDR3 contains 16 residues. In germline, CDR1 is SGHTA, CDR2 FQGNSA. The chain's CDR3 is CASSSPAGGLADEQYF. The CDR3, as DNA: TGTGCCAGCAGCTCCCCGGCGGGGGGGCTAGCAGACGAGCAGTACTTC.

The V call is TRBV30, the J call TRBJ1-3; 7 bases match TRBD1. The germline V gene has CDR1 GTSNPN and CDR2 SVGIG (reference sequence). The CDR3 covers 14 residues. V lost 5 bases to trimming and J lost 4 bases; unmatched junction nucleotides: 8. In DNA form, the CDR3 reads TGTGCCTGGTCCTCAGGGGGAGGGGGAAACACCATATATTTT. It specifies CAWSSGGGGNTIYF.

In this sample, this clone turned up many times. The rearrangement joins TRBV7-8 to TRBJ2-5, with D possibly TRBD2 on 6 matching bases. The V gene's germline CDR1 is SGHVS and CDR2 FQNEAQ. Trimming removed 5 bases at V and 4 bases at J, with 14 bases between. The CDR3 contains 14 residues. CDR3 sequence reads: CASSPGGAGETQYF. DNA for the CDR3: TGTGCCAGCAGCCCCGGCGGGGCGGGAGAGACCCAGTACTTC.

This clone was counted many times. The chain has TRBV28 and TRBJ2-7; D is perhaps TRBD1 or TRBD2 (6 bases each). Germline V CDR1 and CDR2: MDHEN, SYDVKM. CDR3 length: 14 residues. Trimming left V 1 base short and J 2 bases short, with 9 bases between. The CDR3, as DNA: TGTGCCAGCAGTTTATACAGGGAGGCCTACGAGCAGTACTTC. Amino acids: CASSLYREAYEQYF.

On this clone itself: Germline is not matched at one junction end, which may reflect a read error. The chain joins TRBV19 to TRBJ2-2, with 7 bases fitting TRBD2. Germline CDR1 and CDR2: LNHDA and SQIVND (reference sequence). The CDR3 totals 15 residues. The CDR3 DNA follows: TGTGCCAGTGGTATGAGACCAGCGGGGACCGGGGAGCTGTTTTTT. Translation: CASGMRPAGTGELFF.

This clone was counted a few times. V is TRBV5-1 and J is TRBJ2-1, with TRBD2 as a possible D gene (5 bases). V lost 1 base and J 9 bases, leaving 20 bases between the germline ends. Per the germline V gene, CDR1 is SGHRS and CDR2 is YFSETQ. The CDR3 is made up of 16 amino acids. The CDR3 sequence is CASSLLPRGGSGEQFF. The CDR3, as DNA: TGCGCCAGCAGCTTGCTCCCCCGAGGAGGAAGCGGTGAGCAGTTCTTC. Combining the CDR3 with reference TRBV5-1 and TRBJ2-1 gives the whole variable domain KAGVTQTPRYLIKTRGQQVTLSCSPISGHRSVSWYQQTPGQGLQFLFEYFSETQRNKGNFPGRFSGRQFSNSRSEMNVSTLELGDSALYLCASSLLPRGGSGEQFFGPGTRLTVL.

This chain links TRBV5-4 with TRBJ2-7, with TRBD1 identical over 10 bases. The CDR3 runs to 15 residues. Germline assignment: CDR1 SGHNT and CDR2 YYREEE (reference sequence). The V and J ends lost 2 bases and 0 bases, in that order; junction bases with no gene match: 2. This CDR3 is CASSLGTGDSYEQYF. The CDR3, as DNA: TGTGCCAGCAGCTTAGGGACAGGGGACTCCTACGAGCAGTACTTC.

The J gene is TRBJ2-2, the V gene TRBV27; TRBD1 is a possible D gene (6 bases). V lost 2 bases and J 5 bases, leaving 12 bases between the germline ends. The CDR3 runs to 15 residues. CDR1 is MNHEY and CDR2 is SMNVEV in the germline V gene (reference sequence). CDR3: CASSLRSGVTGELFF. For the CDR3, the DNA is TGTGCCAGCAGTTTAAGGTCAGGGGTTACCGGGGAGCTGTTTTTT.

The chain is built from TRBV28 and TRBJ1-2; D unclear. The CDR3 is made up of 12 amino acids. With 1 base removed from V and 7 bases from J, the gap between germline ends came to 7 bases. The germline V gene has CDR1 MDHEN and CDR2 SYDVKM. The DNA for the CDR3 is TGTGCCAGCAGTTTATTTCTGGGTGGCTACACCTTC. Its translation: CASSLFLGGYTF.

V gene TRBV6-5 combines with J gene TRBJ1-1; D is possibly TRBD1 (6 bases). The germline CDR1 and CDR2 sequences are MNHEY and SVGAGI. The V end lost 0 bases, the J end lost 11 bases, and 13 bases lay between the germline ends. The CDR3 has 13 residues. The CDR3 nucleotides are TGTGCCAGCAGTTACTCCGGGACACTTGACGCTTTCTTT. This codes for CASSYSGTLDAFF.

This chain connects TRBV28 to TRBJ2-1; a weak D match, TRBD1 (10 bases). The germline V gene has CDR1 MDHEN and CDR2 SYDVKM. V was trimmed by 4 bases and J by 8 bases, leaving 30 bases between them. This CDR3 contains 19 residues. The DNA of the CDR3 is TGTGCCAGCAGTTCGTCCGGGACAGGGGTTCCAGCGGGGGGAGATGAGCAGTTCTTC. Its protein is CASSSSGTGVPAGGDEQFF.

Note on this clone: The sample contains more than one DNA sequence encoding this CDR3. J is TRBJ1-2 and V is TRBV2; weak D call: TRBD1 (5 bases). The CDR3 runs 12 residues. V was clipped by 10 bases and J by 5 bases, with 14 bases between them. CDR1 and CDR2 from the germline V gene are SNHLY and FYNNEI. The CDR3: CATTQGGYGYTF. The CDR3 DNA follows: TGTGCCACTACTCAGGGTGGGTATGGCTACACCTTC.

The gene calls are TRBV6-1 and TRBJ2-7; D is ambiguous. V was clipped by 4 bases and J by 0 bases, with 7 bases between them. The germline CDR1 and CDR2 sequences are MNHNS and SASEGT. This CDR3 is 13 amino acids long. CDR3 sequence reads: CASSGEISYEQYF. CDR3 nucleotides: TGTGCCAGCAGTGGAGAGATCTCCTACGAGCAGTACTTC.